Detailed here is one T cell receptor (beta chain). The record originates from a study of blood T cells in healthy people across ages. Trimming removed 5 bases from V and 9 bases from J; junction bases left unmatched: 17. The germline CDR1 and CDR2 sequences are MDHEN and SYDVKM. This CDR3 has 18 amino acids. A second PCR of roughly 7 to 11 cycles used a sample-barcoded 5' primer and a J-beta primer mix. TCRdb recomputed calls from the 5' RACE reads with MiXCR, one row per CDR3 protein. The data contain about 750,000 distinct CDR3 sequences, about 53% of them seen just once; the ten biggest clones take up approximately 40%.

This chain uses TRBV28 with TRBJ2-1; 12 nucleotides line up with TRBD2. This receptor was taken from a man of 80 years or more in good health. Source material: blood. The CDR3 DNA follows: TGTGCCAGCAGTCCCAGCGGGCCGACTAGCGGGAGTGCGAGTGAGCAGTTCTTC. It translates to CASSPSGPTSGSASEQFF.